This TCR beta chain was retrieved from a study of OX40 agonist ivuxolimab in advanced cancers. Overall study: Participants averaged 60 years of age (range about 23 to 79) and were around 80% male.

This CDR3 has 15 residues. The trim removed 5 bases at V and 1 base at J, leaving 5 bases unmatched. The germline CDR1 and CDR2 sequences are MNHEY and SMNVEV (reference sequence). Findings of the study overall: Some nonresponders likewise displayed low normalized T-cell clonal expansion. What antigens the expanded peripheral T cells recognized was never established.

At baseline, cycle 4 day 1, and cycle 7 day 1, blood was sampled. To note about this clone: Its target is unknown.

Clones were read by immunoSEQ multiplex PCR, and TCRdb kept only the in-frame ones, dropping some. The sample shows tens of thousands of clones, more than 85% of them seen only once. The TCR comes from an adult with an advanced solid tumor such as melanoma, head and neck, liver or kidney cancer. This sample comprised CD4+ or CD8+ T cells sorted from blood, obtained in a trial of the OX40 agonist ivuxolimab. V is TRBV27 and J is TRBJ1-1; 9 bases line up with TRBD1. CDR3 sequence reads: CASSPQGQGNTEAFF. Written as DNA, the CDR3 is TGTGCCAGCAGTCCCCAGGGACAGGGGAACACTGAAGCTTTCTTT.